This T cell receptor (beta chain) comes out of a study of shared clonotypes between healthy human individuals. In germline, CDR1 is SGHAT, CDR2 FQDESV (reference sequence). Losses at the gene ends were 5 bases for V and 4 bases for J; bases not matched to a gene: 12. The CDR3 has 16 amino acids. Original processing methods: Junction-only sequences without quality scores were provided by ImmunoSEQ, so filtering was different. Clones were read by immunoSEQ multiplex PCR, and TCRdb kept only the in-frame ones, dropping some. V and J calls and clone size are as listed in that table; D and trimming were resolved from the DNA. The data hold a few million clones, with approximately 92% observed a single time. Only one count was recorded for this clone. The antigen remains unidentified. Study results and caveats: Clonotypes not shared had lower generation probabilities than those common to all four donors. Generally, naive subsets (rather than memory subsets) showed larger estimated richness.

Naive CD8 isolation took CD45RO-negative cells positively selected for CCR7 and excluded terminally differentiated effector memory CD45RA+ cells. The sequenced sample was naive CD8+ T cells from PBMCs. The receptor's source is a man between 18 and 35 years old in good health. Some clones in this sample may be carry-over from other donors' samples. This chain uses TRBV11-1 with TRBJ2-5; 8 bases map to TRBD1. For the CDR3, the DNA is TGTGCCAGCAGCAAAGACAGGGGCGCGCGACCAGAGACCCAGTACTTC. It is translated as CASSKDRGARPETQYF. The whole variable domain, filled in from reference TRBV11-1 and TRBJ2-5, reads EAEVAQSPRYKITEKSQAVAFWCDPISGHATLYWYRQILGQGPELLVQFQDESVVDDSQLPKDRFSAERLKGVDSTLKIQPAELGDSAMYLCASSKDRGARPETQYFGPGTRLLVL.